A single sample is the source of the 26 T cell receptor beta chains below, sequenced in a study of human T cells and chemical hapten exposure. MiXCR, run by TCRdb on the RACE reads, gives a single entry per CDR3 protein. This sample has approximately 350,000 distinct CDR3 sequences; about 6% occur once, and the top ten carry about 5%. Time point specified: patch test 2, 6 weeks after DPC sensitization. The treatment was: therapeutic diphenylcyclopropenone sensitization with weekly scalp DPC. The source material was whole blood, sampled in connection with sensitization to the hapten diphenylcyclopropenone (DPC). The receptors derive from a young woman with alopecia areata. Some clones in this sample may be carry-over from other donors' samples.

On this clonotype: A far bigger clonotype differs at one base, so this is likely a read error. The V call is TRBV3-1, the J call TRBJ1-2; D perhaps matches TRBD1 (6 bases). Germline CDR1 and CDR2: LGHDT and YNNKEL (reference sequence). This CDR3 is 13 amino acids long. The V end was cut by 6 bases, the J end by 4 bases, with 12 bases between. Here the CDR3 reads CASSLDSIYGYTF. The DNA of the CDR3 is TGTGCCAGCAGTCTGGACAGCATCTATGGCTACACCTTC.

The chain recombines TRBV12-3 or TRBV12-4 with TRBJ2-3; a possible D gene is TRBD1 (6 bases). Trimming shortened V by 7 bases and J by 1 base, and 12 bases separated the two germline ends. The CDR3 has 14 amino acids. Here the CDR3 reads CASNDRTRTDTQYF. DNA for the CDR3: TGTGCCAGCAATGACAGGACCCGCACAGATACGCAGTATTTT.

This sequence joins TRBV5-4 and TRBJ1-3; D is unresolved. This CDR3 contains 15 residues. The V gene's germline CDR1 is SGHNT and CDR2 YYREEE (reference sequence). Between the trimmed V and J ends, which lost 1 base and 0 bases, there was a span of 8 bases. In nucleotides, the CDR3 is TGTGCCAGCAGCTTGAAGGCGGCCTCTGGAAACACCATATATTTT. Its protein product is CASSLKAASGNTIYF.

This clonotype was found many times. The V call is TRBV12-3 or TRBV12-4, the J call TRBJ1-2; D gene ambiguous. The CDR3 runs to 12 residues. The V and J ends lost 6 bases and 5 bases respectively, with 10 bases between them. The CDR3 loop reads CASSVQGYGYTF. The CDR3 region has the DNA TGTGCCAGCAGCGTACAAGGTTATGGCTACACCTTC.

This clonotype appeared a few times. This chain joins TRBV2 and TRBJ2-2; maybe TRBD2 (6 bases). CDR3 length: 18 amino acids. CDR1 SNHLY and CDR2 FYNNEI come from the germline V gene. V was trimmed by 6 bases and J by 3 bases, leaving 23 bases between them. CDR3 sequence reads: CASREYGGLRVDTGELFF. The CDR3 nucleotides read TGTGCCAGCAGGGAATACGGGGGACTCCGTGTGGACACCGGGGAGCTGTTTTTT.

This clonotype was recorded many times. The chain combines TRBV18 with TRBJ1-2, with D possibly TRBD1 on 5 matching bases. Germline V gives CDR1 KGHSH, CDR2 LQKENI. V gave up 3 bases and J gave up 6 bases, with 20 bases separating them. The CDR3 contains 16 residues. The DNA for the CDR3 is TGTGCCAGCTCACCGCAAGCCCGGGAGGCGGGGGATGGCTACACCTTC. This translates into CASSPQAREAGDGYTF.

A few counts support this clonotype. V gene TRBV28 combines with J gene TRBJ2-1; 10 nucleotides agree with TRBD2. Trimming removed 6 bases from V and 8 bases from J; junction bases left unmatched: 10. Germline CDR1 and CDR2: MDHEN and SYDVKM. The CDR3 spans 15 residues. CDR3 in amino acids: CASSPSGGALDEQFF. DNA for the CDR3: TGTGCCAGCAGCCCAAGCGGGGGGGCCTTGGATGAGCAGTTCTTC. Full variable domain (rest looked up from reference TRBV28 and TRBJ2-1): DVKVTQSSRYLVKRTGEKVFLECVQDMDHENMFWYRQDPGLGLRLIYFSYDVKMKEKGDIPEGYSVSREKKERFSLILESASTNQTSMYLCASSPSGGALDEQFFGPGTRLTVL.

This clonotype appeared a few times. The J gene is TRBJ1-5, the V gene TRBV5-1; D possibly corresponds to TRBD1 (6 bases). This CDR3 is 16 amino acids long. Trimming left V 0 bases short and J 4 bases short, with 14 bases between. From germline, CDR1 is SGHRS and CDR2 YFSETQ. CDR3 in DNA: TGCGCCAGCAGCTTGGGTCCGGGGGCCTTTAATCAGCCCCAGCATTTT. Translation: CASSLGPGAFNQPQHF. Supplemented by reference TRBV5-1 and TRBJ1-5, the full variable domain reads KAGVTQTPRYLIKTRGQQVTLSCSPISGHRSVSWYQQTPGQGLQFLFEYFSETQRNKGNFPGRFSGRQFSNSRSEMNVSTLELGDSALYLCASSLGPGAFNQPQHFGDGTRLSIL.

The J gene is TRBJ1-2, the V gene TRBV7-8; 9 positions agree with TRBD1. Germline trimming cut 2 bases from V and 3 bases from J; bases unmatched to any gene: 7. The CDR3 extends over 16 amino acids. Germline values: CDR1 SGHVS, CDR2 FQNEAQ. This CDR3 reads CASSLRTGVAYYGYTF. The CDR3 DNA follows: TGTGCCAGCAGCTTACGGACAGGGGTTGCGTACTATGGCTACACCTTC.

This clonotype was recorded many times. This chain connects TRBV6-1 to TRBJ1-1, with D possibly TRBD1 on 5 matching bases. This CDR3 contains 13 residues. V dropped 8 bases and J dropped 6 bases, with 16 bases sitting between them. CDR1 and CDR2 from the germline V gene are MNHNS and SASEGT. The CDR3 DNA reads as TGTGCCAGCTCCGACAGCCTCCCTCCTGAAGCTTTCTTT. This translates into CASSDSLPPEAFF.

This clonotype appeared many times. The chain joins TRBV28 to TRBJ1-2; TRBD1 agrees at 9 bases. This CDR3 spans 16 amino acids. Germline V gene lookup returns CDR1 MDHEN and CDR2 SYDVKM. The V segment lost 4 bases and the J segment 1 base; nucleotides outside the gene matches: 7. As DNA, the CDR3 is TGTGCCAGCAGTTCCCCGGGACAGGGCTATAACTATGGCTACACCTTC. It encodes CASSSPGQGYNYGYTF.

This clonotype was recorded a few times. The chain has TRBV5-1 and TRBJ1-3; weak D call: TRBD1 (6 bases). V was clipped by 0 bases and J by 1 base, with 11 bases between them. CDR1 and CDR2 (germline): SGHRS, YFSETQ. The CDR3 loop spans 16 amino acids. The CDR3 sequence: CASSLEGRGSGNTIYF. CDR3 DNA: TGCGCCAGCAGCTTGGAGGGCAGGGGTTCTGGAAACACCATATATTTT.

This clonotype was picked up many times. The gene calls are TRBV20-1 and TRBJ1-5; no clear D gene. CDR1 DFQATT and CDR2 SNEGSKA come from the germline V gene (reference sequence). V was trimmed by 0 bases and J by 7 bases, leaving 13 bases between them. The CDR3 runs to 14 residues. CDR3 nucleotides: TGCAGTGCTAGAGATCCGAAAGGGAACCAGCCCCAGCATTTT. It is translated as CSARDPKGNQPQHF.

This clonotype was detected only a few times. The V gene is TRBV6-2 or TRBV6-3, the J gene TRBJ2-1; 7 bases align to TRBD2. The CDR3 runs 16 residues. J gave up 2 bases and V 5 bases, and 9 bases lay outside the gene matches. Germline assignment: CDR1 MNHEY and CDR2 SVGEGT. The CDR3 DNA is TGTGCCAGCAGTCCGGGGGGAGGCCCAGCCTACAATGAGCAGTTCTTC. Translating gives CASSPGGGPAYNEQFF.

This clonotype was seen repeatedly, ten times or more. V usage is TRBV7-2 and J usage is TRBJ2-3; a possible D gene is TRBD1 (5 bases). Between the trimmed V and J ends, which lost 1 base and 12 bases, there was a span of 14 bases. The CDR3 runs to 13 residues. CDR1 SGHTA and CDR2 FQGNSA come from the germline V gene. CDR3 DNA: TGTGCCAGCAGCTTAGAAGGGGCAACGCCCCAGTATTTT. As protein: CASSLEGATPQYF. The whole variable domain, remainder taken from reference TRBV7-2 and TRBJ2-3, is GAGVSQSPSNKVTEKGKDVELRCDPISGHTALYWYRQSLGQGLEFLIYFQGNSAPDKSGLPSDRFSAERTGGSVSTLTIQRTQQEDSAVYLCASSLEGATPQYFGPGTRLTVL.

The J gene is TRBJ2-3, the V gene TRBV6-1; the D is unclear. Germline CDR1 is MNHNS and CDR2 is SASEGT. The CDR3 sequence is 15 residues long. V was shortened by 1 base and J by 0 bases, with 8 bases between the two germline ends. The CDR3 DNA sequence: TGTGCCAGCAGTGAAGAGGCTGGAAGCACAGATACGCAGTATTTT. Residues: CASSEEAGSTDTQYF.

V and J are TRBV19 and TRBJ2-1; 11 bases are shared with TRBD2. V shed 5 bases, J shed 6 bases, and the junction held 6 bases outside the gene matches. The germline CDR1 and CDR2 sequences are LNHDA and SQIVND (reference sequence). The CDR3 contains 15 residues. The CDR3 DNA sequence: TGTGCCAGTAGTTCGACTAGCGGGGTGTTCAATGAGCAGTTCTTC. It codes for CASSSTSGVFNEQFF. Filled out from reference TRBV19 and TRBJ2-1, the complete variable domain reads DGGITQSPKYLFRKEGQNVTLSCEQNLNHDAMYWYRQDPGQGLRLIYYSQIVNDFQKGDIAEGYSVSREKKESFPLTVTSAQKNPTAFYLCASSSTSGVFNEQFFGPGTRLTVL.

This clonotype was counted a few times. The chain joins TRBV5-6 to TRBJ1-5; D is unclear. V lost 4 bases, J lost 4 bases, and 6 bases lay in between. Germline lookup yields CDR1 SGHDT and CDR2 YYEEEE. The CDR3 consists of 12 residues. In nucleotides, the CDR3 is TGTGCCAGCAGCGGAGAGAATCAGCCCCAGCATTTT. Encoded protein: CASSGENQPQHF.

This clonotype appeared many times. The chain joins TRBV5-5 to TRBJ1-5; D call uncertain. The CDR3 extends over 15 amino acids. V dropped 4 bases and J dropped 5 bases, with 16 bases sitting between them. CDR1 is SGHKS, CDR2 YYEKEE, per germline (reference sequence). The CDR3 sequence: CASSQIYDGDQPQHF. CDR3 in DNA: TGTGCCAGCAGCCAGATTTATGACGGAGATCAGCCCCAGCATTTT.

This clonotype has a handful of counts. The chain has TRBV6-6 and TRBJ1-2, with 9 bases identical to TRBD1. With V trimmed by 6 bases and J by 6 bases, 8 bases remained unmatched. The CDR3 sequence is 14 residues long. Germline V lookup: CDR1 MNHNY, CDR2 SVGAGI (reference sequence). Here the CDR3 reads CASSLRTGEDGYTF. CDR3 nucleotide sequence: TGTGCCAGCAGCCTTCGGACAGGGGAGGATGGCTACACCTTC.

The rearrangement links TRBV13 to TRBJ2-5; TRBD2 agrees at 10 bases. This CDR3 comprises 16 residues. CDR1 and CDR2 from the germline V gene are PRHDT and FYEKMQ (reference sequence). With V trimmed by 2 bases and J by 0 bases, 3 bases remained unmatched. CDR3 sequence: CASSLRTSGYQETQYF. CDR3 nucleotide sequence: TGTGCCAGCAGCTTACGGACTAGCGGTTACCAAGAGACCCAGTACTTC. The full variable domain, in which reference TRBV13 and TRBJ2-5 provide the parts outside the CDR3, is AAGVIQSPRHLIKEKRETATLKCYPIPRHDTVYWYQQGPGQDPQFLISFYEKMQSDKGSIPDRFSAQQFSDYHSELNMSSLELGDSALYFCASSLRTSGYQETQYFGPGTRLLVL.

The chain recombines TRBV3-1 with TRBJ1-6; D unclear. In germline, CDR1 is LGHDT, CDR2 YNNKEL (reference sequence). This CDR3 is 14 amino acids long. V was cut by 4 bases and J by 8 bases, with 12 bases left in between. The CDR3 loop is CASSLAQLYSPLHF. CDR3 bases: TGTGCCAGCAGCCTCGCACAGTTATATTCACCCCTCCACTTT.

This clonotype was found many times. The J gene is TRBJ1-1, the V gene TRBV7-2, with 8 bases identical to TRBD1. In germline, CDR1 is SGHTA, CDR2 FQGNSA. This CDR3 contains 13 residues. After removal of 7 bases from V and 7 bases from J, the junction contained 8 bases not matched to a gene. CDR3 in DNA: TGTGCCAGCAACGGACAGGGTCGGGGTGAAGCTTTCTTT. Its protein product is CASNGQGRGEAFF.

This clonotype has ten or more counts. The V call is TRBV6-6, the J call TRBJ1-3; TRBD1 aligns across 8 bases. CDR3 length: 12 amino acids. Losses at the gene ends were 2 bases for V and 15 bases for J; bases not matched to a gene: 6. Germline loops: CDR1 MNHNY, CDR2 SVGAGI (reference sequence). The CDR3 region has the DNA TGTGCCAGCAGTTACGGGCTCGACAGGGGATATTTT. Translating gives CASSYGLDRGYF.

This clonotype was detected a few times. V is TRBV7-2 and J is TRBJ1-5, with D unclear. The CDR3 contains 15 residues. Germline V gene lookup returns CDR1 SGHTA and CDR2 FQGNSA. Deletions cut 1 base from V and 6 bases from J, with 13 bases between. The DNA for the CDR3 is TGTGCCAGCAGCTTAGAGGCAGGTGGTGGTCAGCCCCAGCATTTT. Translating it yields CASSLEAGGGQPQHF.

The table lists this clonotype with many counts. The V call is TRBV12-3 or TRBV12-4, the J call TRBJ2-6, with a possible D match to TRBD2 (5 bases). The CDR3 sequence is 18 residues long. V lost 0 bases and J lost 0, with 12 bases in between. DNA for the CDR3: TGTGCCAGCAGTTTAGCAGTAGGAGCGGTCTCTGGGGCCAACGTCCTGACTTTC. It encodes CASSLAVGAVSGANVLTF.